This passage covers 7 T cell receptor beta chains from one sample sequenced in a study of blood T cell repertoires in COVID-19. The table came from immunoSEQ multiplex PCR; TCRdb's copy has only in-frame clones and leaves some out. The sample gives approximately 290,000 clones, roughly 90% of which show up once; around 10% is in the top ten. The material sequenced was peripheral blood. All receptors come from a woman between 25 and 40 years old with COVID-19, enrolled during active disease.

V and J are TRBV5-8 and TRBJ2-5; 13 bases are a match to TRBD2. Germline V gives CDR1 SGHTS, CDR2 YDEGEE. Trimming took 0 bases from V and 1 from J; bases not matched to a gene: 0. The CDR3 contains 16 residues. The CDR3 region has the DNA TGTGCCAGCAGCTTGGGGACTAGCGGGGGCCAAGAGACCCAGTACTTC. Protein sequence: CASSLGTSGGQETQYF.

This chain links TRBV25-1 with TRBJ2-5; D uncertain. The ends were cut back, 6 bases at V and 5 bases at J, with 16 bases in the middle. The CDR3 loop spans 14 amino acids. Germline assignment: CDR1 MGHDK and CDR2 SYGVNS. DNA of the CDR3: TGTGCCAGCAGCAAGGAACCCGGGTCCGAGACCCAGTACTTC. Protein product: CASSKEPGSETQYF.

In its sample, this clone was seen a few times. The J gene is TRBJ2-1, the V gene TRBV11-2; perhaps TRBD2 as D (6 bases). CDR1 SGHAT and CDR2 FQNNGV come from the germline V gene. This CDR3 is 13 amino acids long. The germline V and J ends were trimmed by 5 bases and 5 bases, with 10 bases remaining between them. The CDR3 nucleotides are TGTGCCAGCAGCATGACTAGAGACAATGAGCAGTTCTTC. Translating gives CASSMTRDNEQFF.

This clone appeared a few times. The chain uses TRBV5-4 and TRBJ2-2; a weak D match, TRBD2 (6 bases). Germline loops: CDR1 SGHNT, CDR2 YYREEE (reference sequence). Between the trimmed V and J ends, which lost 2 bases and 1 base, there was a span of 15 bases. CDR3 length: 17 residues. As DNA, the CDR3 is TGTGCCAGCAGCTTTGATCTGGGACTCATGAACACCGGGGAGCTGTTTTTT. Translation: CASSFDLGLMNTGELFF.

The rearrangement joins TRBV9 to TRBJ2-7; 7 positions agree with TRBD1. J lost 7 bases, V lost 2 bases, and 9 bases had no gene match. The CDR3 totals 14 residues. Germline V CDR1 and CDR2: SGDLS, YYNGEE. CDR3 sequence: CASSVDTDRWEQYF. As DNA, the CDR3 is TGTGCCAGCAGCGTCGACACGGACAGGTGGGAGCAGTACTTC. Combining the CDR3 with reference TRBV9 and TRBJ2-7 gives the whole variable domain DSGVTQTPKHLITATGQRVTLRCSPRSGDLSVYWYQQSLDQGLQFLIQYYNGEERAKGNILERFSAQQFPDLHSELNLSSLELGDSALYFCASSVDTDRWEQYFGPGTRLTVT.

Remarks on this clone: The germline gene is not matched at one end of the junction; a read error may be the cause. This chain links TRBV7-9 with TRBJ1-3; D remains unclear. Per the germline V gene, CDR1 is SEHNR and CDR2 is FQNEAQ (reference sequence). The CDR3 has 14 residues. CDR3 residues: CASSLAALGNTIYF. DNA for the CDR3: TGTGCCAGCAGCCTAGCAGCACTCGGAAACACCATATATTTT. The full variable domain, rest sourced from reference TRBV7-9 and TRBJ1-3, is DTGVSQNPRHKITKRGQNVTFRCDPISEHNRLYWYRQTLGQGPEFLTYFQNEAQLEKSRLLSDRFSAERPKGSFSTLEIQRTEQGDSAMYLCASSLAALGNTIYFGEGSWLTVV.

The V and J genes are TRBV7-9 and TRBJ2-7; no clear D gene. Trimming stripped 4 bases from V and 6 bases from J, with 13 bases between. The CDR3 consists of 13 residues. Germline lookup yields CDR1 SEHNR and CDR2 FQNEAQ (reference sequence). CDR3 bases: TGTGCCAGCAGCTCGAGTCTGAGTCGCGAGCAGTACTTC. It is translated as CASSSSLSREQYF.